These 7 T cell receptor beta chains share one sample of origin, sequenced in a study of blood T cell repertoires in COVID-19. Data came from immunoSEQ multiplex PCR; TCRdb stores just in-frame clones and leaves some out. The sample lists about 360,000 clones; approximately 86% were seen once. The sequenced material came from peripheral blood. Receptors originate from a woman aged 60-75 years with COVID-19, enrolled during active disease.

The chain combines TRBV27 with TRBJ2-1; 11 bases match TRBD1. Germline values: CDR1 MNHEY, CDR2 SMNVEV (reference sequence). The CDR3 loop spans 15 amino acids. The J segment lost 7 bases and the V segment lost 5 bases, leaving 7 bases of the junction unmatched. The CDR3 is CASSLGQGAGNEQFF. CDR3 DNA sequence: TGTGCCAGCAGTCTCGGACAGGGGGCGGGGAATGAGCAGTTCTTC.

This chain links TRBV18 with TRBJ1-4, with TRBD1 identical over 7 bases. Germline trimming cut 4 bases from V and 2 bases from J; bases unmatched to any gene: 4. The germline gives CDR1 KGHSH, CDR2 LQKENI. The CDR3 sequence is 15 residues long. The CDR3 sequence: CASSRTQGTNEKLFF. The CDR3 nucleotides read TGTGCCAGCTCACGAACACAGGGGACTAATGAAAAACTGTTTTTT.

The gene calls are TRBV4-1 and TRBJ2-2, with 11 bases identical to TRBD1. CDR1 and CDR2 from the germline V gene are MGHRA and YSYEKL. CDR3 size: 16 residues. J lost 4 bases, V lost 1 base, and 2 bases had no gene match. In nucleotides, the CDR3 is TGCGCCAGCAGCCAAGGGACAGGGGGCATCACCGGGGAGCTGTTTTTT. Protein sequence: CASSQGTGGITGELFF.

CDR3 protein: CASSRGATNEKLFF. The CDR3 region has the DNA TGTGCCAGCAGCCGGGGGGCAACTAATGAAAAACTGTTTTTT. This chain links TRBV11-2 with TRBJ1-4; D may be TRBD1 (5 bases). The germline V and J ends were trimmed by 5 bases and 0 bases, with 7 bases remaining between them. This CDR3 is built from 14 residues. From germline, CDR1 is SGHAT and CDR2 FQNNGV.

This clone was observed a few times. The CDR3 sequence is CASSSGKYGYTF. The CDR3 coding sequence is TGTGCCAGCAGTTCCGGGAAATATGGCTACACCTTC. This chain links TRBV27 with TRBJ1-2; the D is unclear. Trimming cost V 4 bases and J 5 bases, with 8 bases left between them. The CDR3 loop spans 12 amino acids. The V gene's germline CDR1 is MNHEY and CDR2 SMNVEV (reference sequence).

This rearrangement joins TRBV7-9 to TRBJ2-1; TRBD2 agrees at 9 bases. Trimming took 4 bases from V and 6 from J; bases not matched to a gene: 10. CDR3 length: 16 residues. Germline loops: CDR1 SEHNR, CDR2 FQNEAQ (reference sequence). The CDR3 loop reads CASSSVMAGGRNEQFF. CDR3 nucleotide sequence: TGTGCCAGCAGCTCTGTAATGGCGGGGGGGCGCAATGAGCAGTTCTTC.

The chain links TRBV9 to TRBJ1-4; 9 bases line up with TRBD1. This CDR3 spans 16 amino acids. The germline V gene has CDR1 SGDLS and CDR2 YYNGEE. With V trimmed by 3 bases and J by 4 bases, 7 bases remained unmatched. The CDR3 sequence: CASSGTAGQGNEKLFF. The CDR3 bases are TGTGCCAGCAGCGGCACCGCGGGACAGGGTAATGAAAAACTGTTTTTT.